The clone carrying this T cell receptor (beta chain) is classed as large. Its matching antigen is unknown. Live CD3+CD8+TCRalphabeta+ cells were sorted into four subsets by PD-1 and/or TIGIT. The data were obtained in a study of circulating CD8 cells and anti-PD-1 response in melanoma. Study as a whole: Complete or partial response defined responders; stable or progressive disease, non-responders.

There are 14 residues in the CDR3. CDR1 MNHEY and CDR2 SMNVEV come from the germline V gene (reference sequence). The ends were cut back, 0 bases at V and 7 bases at J, with 12 bases in the middle. TCR libraries were prepared from approximately 15 ng of total RNA with the QIAseq Immune Repertoire TCR panel. TCRdb fed the reads into MiXCR, producing one record per CDR3 protein. The table includes roughly 600 distinct CDR3 sequences, less than 9.5% detected once. General study points: At M1, fewer than 7% of TRB clonotypes appeared in multiple subsets.

Sequenced material: CD8+ T cells from PBMCs, taken at baseline or after one month of anti-PD-1 therapy (not recorded which). The V and J genes are TRBV27 and TRBJ1-2; the D gene is possibly TRBD1 (6 bases). This TCR was sampled from a human donor with melanoma. CDR3 sequence (DNA): TGTGCCAGCAGTTTATCCACAGGGAGCGGTGGCTACACCTTC. It encodes CASSLSTGSGGYTF.